This T cell receptor beta chain derives from a study of T cell responses to AZD1222 COVID-19 vaccine. Only in-frame clones appear in the TCRdb table, and some are missing; sequencing was by immunoSEQ multiplex PCR. The data show 130,000 or so clones, about 91% seen once. Study observations and caveats: Repertoires were obtained solely post-peak T cell response. The span of vaccine-associated CD4 TCRs extended across spike, with dominance at 160-218 and 743-854.

CDR1 and CDR2 from the germline V gene are LNHDA and SQIVND (reference sequence). The V end lost 7 bases, the J end lost 3 bases, and 30 bases lay between the germline ends. The CDR3 is 19 amino acids. Details on this clone: Its antigen is not known.

This chain links TRBV19 with TRBJ1-2, with unresolved D. The sample here was peripheral blood, taken on day 0 of AZD1222 vaccination. This sequence originates from an adult in good health. The CDR3 bases are TGTGCCAGTACCCCCTGGAGGCGACATCACCTTTCTCGGGACTATGGCTACACCTTC. Its translation: CASTPWRRHHLSRDYGYTF.